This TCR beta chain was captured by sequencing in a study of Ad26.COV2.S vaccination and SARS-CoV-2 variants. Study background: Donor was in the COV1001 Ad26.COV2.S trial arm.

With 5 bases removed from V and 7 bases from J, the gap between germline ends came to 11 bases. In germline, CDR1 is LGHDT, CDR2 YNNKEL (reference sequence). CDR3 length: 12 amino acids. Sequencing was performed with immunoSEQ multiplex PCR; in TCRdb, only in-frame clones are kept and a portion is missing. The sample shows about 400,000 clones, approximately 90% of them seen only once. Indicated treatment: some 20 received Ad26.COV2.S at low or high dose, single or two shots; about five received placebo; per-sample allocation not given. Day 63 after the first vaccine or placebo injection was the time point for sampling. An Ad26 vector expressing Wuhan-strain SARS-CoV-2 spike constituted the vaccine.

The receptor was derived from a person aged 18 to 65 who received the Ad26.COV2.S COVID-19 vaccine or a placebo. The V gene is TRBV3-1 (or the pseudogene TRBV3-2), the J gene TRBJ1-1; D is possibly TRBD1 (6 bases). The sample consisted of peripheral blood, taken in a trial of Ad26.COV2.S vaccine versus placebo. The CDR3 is CASSSHRVEAFF. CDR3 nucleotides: TGTGCCAGCAGCTCGCACAGGGTTGAAGCTTTCTTT.